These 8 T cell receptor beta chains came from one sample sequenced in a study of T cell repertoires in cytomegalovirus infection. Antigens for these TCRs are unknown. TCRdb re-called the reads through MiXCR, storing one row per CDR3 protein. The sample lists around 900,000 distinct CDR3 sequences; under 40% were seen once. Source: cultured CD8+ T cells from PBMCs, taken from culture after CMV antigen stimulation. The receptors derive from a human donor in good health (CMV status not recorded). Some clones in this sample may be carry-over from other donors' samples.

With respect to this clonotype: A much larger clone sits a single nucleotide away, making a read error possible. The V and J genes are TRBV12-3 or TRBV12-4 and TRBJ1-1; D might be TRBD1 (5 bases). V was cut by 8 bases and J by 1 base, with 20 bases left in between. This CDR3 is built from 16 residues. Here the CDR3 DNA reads TGTGCCAGCCCCTACACAGACATCAGGGAGAACACTGAAGCTTTCTTT. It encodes CASPYTDIRENTEAFF.

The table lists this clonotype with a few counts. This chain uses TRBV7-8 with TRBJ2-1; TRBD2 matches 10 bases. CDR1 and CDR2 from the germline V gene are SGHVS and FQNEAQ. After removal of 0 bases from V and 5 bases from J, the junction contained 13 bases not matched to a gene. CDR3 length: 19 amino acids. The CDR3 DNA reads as TGTGCCAGCAGCTTAGCCCTACTAGCGGGGCCGCGGTTCGACAATGAGCAGTTCTTC. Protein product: CASSLALLAGPRFDNEQFF.

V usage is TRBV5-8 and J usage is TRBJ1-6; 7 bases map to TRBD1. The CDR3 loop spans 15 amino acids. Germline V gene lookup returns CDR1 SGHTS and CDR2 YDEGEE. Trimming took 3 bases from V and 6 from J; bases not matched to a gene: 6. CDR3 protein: CASSYRQGVNSPLHF. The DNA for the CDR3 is TGTGCCAGCAGCTATCGACAGGGTGTTAATTCACCCCTCCACTTT.

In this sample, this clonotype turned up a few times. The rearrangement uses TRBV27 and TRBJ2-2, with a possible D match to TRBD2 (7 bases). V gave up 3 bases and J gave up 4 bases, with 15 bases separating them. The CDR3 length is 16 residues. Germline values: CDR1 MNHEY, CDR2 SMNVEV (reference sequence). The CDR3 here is CASSFLPGGGTGELFF. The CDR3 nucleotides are TGTGCCAGCAGTTTTCTTCCGGGGGGCGGCACCGGGGAGCTGTTTTTT.

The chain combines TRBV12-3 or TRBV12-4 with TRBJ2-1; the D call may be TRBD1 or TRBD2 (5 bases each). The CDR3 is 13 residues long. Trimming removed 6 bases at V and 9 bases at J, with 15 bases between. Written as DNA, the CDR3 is TGTGCCAGCAGCTCATCGAGGGGATTTGAGCAGTTCTTC. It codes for CASSSSRGFEQFF.

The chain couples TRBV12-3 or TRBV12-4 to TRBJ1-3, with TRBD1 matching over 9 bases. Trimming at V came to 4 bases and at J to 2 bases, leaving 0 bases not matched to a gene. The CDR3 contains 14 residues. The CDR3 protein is CASSWDRAGNTIYF. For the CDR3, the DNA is TGTGCCAGCAGTTGGGACAGGGCTGGAAACACCATATATTTT.

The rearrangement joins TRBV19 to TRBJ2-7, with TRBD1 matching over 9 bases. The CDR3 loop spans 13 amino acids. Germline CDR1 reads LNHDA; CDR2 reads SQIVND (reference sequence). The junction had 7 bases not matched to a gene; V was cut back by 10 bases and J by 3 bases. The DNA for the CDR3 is TGTGCCACCTCGGGACAGGGCATCTACGAGCAGTACTTC. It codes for CATSGQGIYEQYF. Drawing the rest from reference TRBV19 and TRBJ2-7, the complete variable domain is DGGITQSPKYLFRKEGQNVTLSCEQNLNHDAMYWYRQDPGQGLRLIYYSQIVNDFQKGDIAEGYSVSREKKESFPLTVTSAQKNPTAFYLCATSGQGIYEQYFGPGTRLTVT.

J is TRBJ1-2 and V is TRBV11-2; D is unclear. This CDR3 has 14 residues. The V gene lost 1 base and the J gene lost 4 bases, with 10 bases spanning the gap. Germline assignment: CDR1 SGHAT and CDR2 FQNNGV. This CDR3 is CASSLGVGIYGYTF. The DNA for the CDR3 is TGTGCCAGCAGCTTAGGGGTAGGAATCTATGGCTACACCTTC. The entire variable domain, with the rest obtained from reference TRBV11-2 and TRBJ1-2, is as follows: EAGVAQSPRYKIIEKRQSVAFWCNPISGHATLYWYQQILGQGPKLLIQFQNNGVVDDSQLPKDRFSAERLKGVDSTLKIQPAKLEDSAVYLCASSLGVGIYGYTFGSGTRLTVV.